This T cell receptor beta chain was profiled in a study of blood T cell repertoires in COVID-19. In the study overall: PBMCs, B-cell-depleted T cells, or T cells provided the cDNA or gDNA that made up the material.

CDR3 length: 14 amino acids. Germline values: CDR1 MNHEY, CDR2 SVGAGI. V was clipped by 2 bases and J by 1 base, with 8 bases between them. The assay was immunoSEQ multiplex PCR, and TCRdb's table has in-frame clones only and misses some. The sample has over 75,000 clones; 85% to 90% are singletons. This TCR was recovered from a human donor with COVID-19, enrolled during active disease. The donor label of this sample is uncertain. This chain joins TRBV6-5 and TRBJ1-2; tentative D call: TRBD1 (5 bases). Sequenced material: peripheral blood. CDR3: CASSYQGVNYGYTF. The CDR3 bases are TGTGCCAGCAGTTACCAGGGCGTTAACTATGGCTACACCTTC.